These 22 T cell receptor beta chains came from one sample sequenced in a study of cytomegalovirus exposure and HLA in healthy donors. Primers for the PCR totalled 60 Vbeta and 13 Jbeta. Clones were sequenced by immunoSEQ multiplex PCR, and TCRdb holds only the in-frame ones, with some missing. The table shows over 90,000 clones, with around four fifths occurring only once. The sample taken for sequencing was PBMCs. Receptor source: a middle-aged man in good health and CMV-seronegative.

For the CDR3, the DNA is TGTGCCAGCAGCTGGGGTTCTACAGGGGGCGAAATGGAGCAGTACTTC. Translating gives CASSWGSTGGEMEQYF. The chain has TRBV5-6 and TRBJ2-7; 9 bases line up with TRBD1. This CDR3 is built from 16 residues. The germline gives CDR1 SGHDT, CDR2 YYEEEE. With V trimmed by 3 bases and J by 7 bases, 14 bases remained unmatched.

This chain connects TRBV28 to TRBJ1-6; 8 bases map to TRBD1. The CDR3 runs 15 residues. Per germline, CDR1 MDHEN and CDR2 SYDVKM. V was pared by 4 bases and J by 8 bases, with 7 bases of the junction left unmatched. The CDR3 loop reads CASSSPQGAHSPLHF. The DNA of the CDR3 is TGTGCCAGCAGTTCTCCCCAGGGGGCCCATTCACCCCTCCACTTT.

The DNA for the CDR3 is TGTGCCAGTAGTCCGGGACTAGCGGGGAAATCTCGTGGCACAGATACGCAGTATTTT. This translates into CASSPGLAGKSRGTDTQYF. V gene TRBV19 combines with J gene TRBJ2-3; TRBD2 matches 13 bases. The germline V gene encodes CDR1 LNHDA and CDR2 SQIVND (reference sequence). The CDR3 runs 19 residues. The V gene end was trimmed by 5 bases and the J gene end by 1 base; junction bases not matched to a gene: 12.

The chain links TRBV6-5 to TRBJ2-5; D is perhaps TRBD2 (5 bases). The V gene lost 3 bases and the J gene lost 9 bases, with 14 bases spanning the gap. Germline V gives CDR1 MNHEY, CDR2 SVGAGI. The CDR3 runs to 13 residues. This CDR3 is CASSYPGTRSQYF. For the CDR3, the DNA is TGTGCCAGCAGTTATCCCGGCACTAGGTCCCAGTACTTC.

The chain uses TRBV7-2 and TRBJ1-3; no clear D gene. CDR1 SGHTA and CDR2 FQGNSA come from the germline V gene. This CDR3 region has 14 residues. V shed 3 bases and J shed 4 bases, with 10 bases lying between them. The CDR3 DNA is TGTGCCAGCAGCTTTCCCATCAGGGGAAACACCATATATTTT. The encoded protein is CASSFPIRGNTIYF. Looking up the rest from reference TRBV7-2 and TRBJ1-3 gives the full variable domain: GAGVSQSPSNKVTEKGKDVELRCDPISGHTALYWYRQSLGQGLEFLIYFQGNSAPDKSGLPSDRFSAERTGGSVSTLTIQRTQQEDSAVYLCASSFPIRGNTIYFGEGSWLTVV.

The V call is TRBV19, the J call TRBJ1-4; TRBD1 matches at 7 bases. Unmatched junction bases numbered 3, after V lost 2 bases and J lost 6 bases. The germline V gene encodes CDR1 LNHDA and CDR2 SQIVND (reference sequence). CDR3 size: 14 residues. The CDR3 spells CASSIQGVDEKLFF. The CDR3 coding sequence is TGTGCCAGTAGTATACAGGGGGTGGATGAAAAACTGTTTTTT.

The chain couples TRBV6-5 to TRBJ1-2, with 8 bases that match TRBD1. V was clipped by 2 bases and J by 4 bases; unmatched bases: 3. This CDR3 comprises 14 residues. CDR1 MNHEY and CDR2 SVGAGI come from the germline V gene. In DNA, the CDR3 is TGTGCCAGCAGTTACGGACAGGGCGGCTATGGCTACACCTTC. Its translation is CASSYGQGGYGYTF.

This chain joins TRBV19 and TRBJ1-5, with 12 positions matching TRBD1. This CDR3 region has 16 residues. Per germline, CDR1 LNHDA and CDR2 SQIVND (reference sequence). The trim removed 8 bases at V and 5 bases at J, leaving 10 bases unmatched. In nucleotides, the CDR3 is TGTGCCAGTTCCGGGACAGGGGGCCGGAGGGATCAGCCCCAGCATTTT. Its translation: CASSGTGGRRDQPQHF.

The chain combines TRBV25-1 with TRBJ2-3; D is possibly TRBD1 (6 bases). The CDR3 runs to 13 residues. Germline values: CDR1 MGHDK, CDR2 SYGVNS. V dropped 6 bases and J dropped 4 bases, with 11 bases sitting between them. CDR3 sequence (DNA): TGTGCCAGCAGGGAACAGGGCCCAGATACGCAGTATTTT. This gives the protein CASREQGPDTQYF.

The V gene is TRBV5-1, the J gene TRBJ1-5; D unclear. Trimming took off 0 bases at V and 7 bases at J, with 11 bases between the two ends. The CDR3 has 14 residues. The germline gives CDR1 SGHRS, CDR2 YFSETQ. The CDR3 loop is CASSLDGNGQPQHF. CDR3 coding DNA: TGCGCCAGCAGCTTGGACGGGAACGGCCAGCCCCAGCATTTT.

This rearrangement joins TRBV15 to TRBJ2-5; 8 bases fit TRBD2. The V segment lost 0 bases and the J segment 5 bases; nucleotides outside the gene matches: 14. The CDR3 is made up of 18 amino acids. Germline CDR1 is LNHNV and CDR2 is YYDKDF (reference sequence). The CDR3 DNA follows: TGTGCCACCAGCAGAGATCTCGGGGGGGATAACCTAATCGAGACCCAGTACTTC. Encoded protein: CATSRDLGGDNLIETQYF.

The rearrangement joins TRBV5-1 to TRBJ2-7; 8 nucleotides match TRBD2. Germline trimming cut 4 bases from V and 7 bases from J; bases unmatched to any gene: 16. Per the germline V gene, CDR1 is SGHRS and CDR2 is YFSETQ. This CDR3 spans 16 amino acids. CDR3 residues: CASSLYRRTSGGEQYF. Written as DNA, the CDR3 is TGCGCCAGCAGCCTCTACCGCAGGACCAGCGGGGGAGAGCAGTACTTC.

The chain is built from TRBV4-1 and TRBJ2-7; weak D call: TRBD1 (6 bases). Trimming cost V 0 bases and J 3 bases, with 12 bases left between them. The CDR3 has 15 amino acids. Germline values: CDR1 MGHRA, CDR2 YSYEKL. CDR3 loop: CASSQDAGDGYEQYF. The CDR3 coding sequence is TGCGCCAGCAGCCAAGATGCAGGGGACGGCTACGAGCAGTACTTC.

The V call is TRBV2, the J call TRBJ1-2, with TRBD1 matching 8 bases. Germline-derived CDR1 and CDR2 are SNHLY and FYNNEI. The CDR3 has 14 residues. Germline trimming cut 7 bases from V and 5 bases from J; bases unmatched to any gene: 9. The CDR3 sequence: CASNDPDRAYGYTF. The CDR3 DNA is TGTGCCAGCAACGACCCGGACAGGGCTTATGGCTACACCTTC.

The CDR3 sequence: CASSVGPSTDTQYF. DNA for the CDR3: TGTGCCAGCAGTGTGGGGCCTAGCACAGATACGCAGTATTTT. This rearrangement joins TRBV6-4 to TRBJ2-3; D may be TRBD1 (5 bases). Trimming took 4 bases from V and 0 from J, leaving 8 bases between them. Germline-derived CDR1 and CDR2 are MRHNA and SNTAGT. This CDR3 has 14 residues.

The rearrangement joins TRBV11-2 to TRBJ2-3, with D maybe TRBD2 (6 bases). Trimming took 5 bases from V and 2 from J, leaving 11 bases between them. The CDR3 runs 14 residues. Germline assignment: CDR1 SGHAT and CDR2 FQNNGV. The DNA for the CDR3 is TGTGCCAGCAGCCTACTAGCTTACACAGATACGCAGTATTTT. Translating gives CASSLLAYTDTQYF.

V usage is TRBV4-3 and J usage is TRBJ2-3; 8 nucleotides agree with TRBD2. Germline V gene sequence: CDR1 LGHNA, CDR2 YSLEER. The CDR3 spans 15 residues. J lost 5 bases, V lost 4 bases, and 8 bases had no gene match. CDR3 nucleotides: TGCGCCAGCAGCCCCCGGGGGGGCCCAGGAGATACGCAGTATTTT. Its translation: CASSPRGGPGDTQYF.

The chain is built from TRBV27 and TRBJ1-2, with D uncertain. The CDR3 has 11 residues. CDR1 is MNHEY, CDR2 SMNVEV, per germline (reference sequence). V lost 6 bases to trimming and J lost 8 bases, with 10 bases between them. CDR3 in amino acids: CASSPGNGYTF. CDR3 nucleotide sequence: TGTGCCAGCAGCCCGGGGAACGGCTACACCTTC.

V usage is TRBV7-9 and J usage is TRBJ1-4; the D gene is possibly TRBD1 (6 bases). CDR1 SEHNR and CDR2 FQNEAQ come from the germline V gene (reference sequence). Trimming removed 1 base from V and 8 bases from J, with 11 bases in between. The CDR3 spans 14 residues. The CDR3 region has the DNA TGTGCCAGCAGCTTAGACAGGGAAGGAGAAAAACTGTTTTTT. Translation: CASSLDREGEKLFF.

On this clone: Compared with germline, one end of the junction differs, possibly owing to a read error. The chain joins TRBV18 to TRBJ2-1; TRBD1 matches 12 bases. The CDR3 is made up of 17 amino acids. Germline V gives CDR1 KGHSH, CDR2 LQKENI. The DNA of the CDR3 is TGTGCCAGCTCCCCACCAGGGGGACAGGGGGCTATCGATGAGCAGTTCTTC. It is translated as CASSPPGGQGAIDEQFF.

A note on this clone: The same CDR3 arises from other DNA sequences in this sample as well. The chain joins TRBV5-1 to TRBJ2-1; a possible D gene is TRBD1 (5 bases). Trimming pared 0 bases from V and 7 bases from J, leaving 14 bases between. From germline, CDR1 is SGHRS and CDR2 YFSETQ. There are 15 residues in the CDR3. The DNA of the CDR3 is TGCGCCAGCAGCTTGGCCTCGGCAGGGCGGAATGAGCAGTTCTTC. Its protein product is CASSLASAGRNEQFF. Combining the CDR3 with reference TRBV5-1 and TRBJ2-1 gives the whole variable domain KAGVTQTPRYLIKTRGQQVTLSCSPISGHRSVSWYQQTPGQGLQFLFEYFSETQRNKGNFPGRFSGRQFSNSRSEMNVSTLELGDSALYLCASSLASAGRNEQFFGPGTRLTVL.

V gene TRBV4-3 combines with J gene TRBJ1-1; a possible D gene is TRBD1 (6 bases). The CDR3 has 15 amino acids. Germline V CDR1 and CDR2: LGHNA, YSLEER. With 1 base removed from V and 3 bases from J, the gap between germline ends came to 12 bases. CDR3 loop: CASSQVVGAHTEAFF. CDR3 nucleotide sequence: TGCGCCAGCAGCCAAGTAGTGGGGGCACACACTGAAGCTTTCTTT.